The clone carrying this T cell receptor (beta chain) has at least ten counts. Antigen specificity is unknown. The TCR library protocol was used to attach unique molecular identifiers. These identifiers were attached to individual cDNA molecules. TCRdb reprocessed the 5' RACE reads via MiXCR and lists one record per CDR3 protein. The sample records tens of thousands of distinct CDR3 sequences, roughly 6.6% being singletons. This entry is derived from a study of early T cells in non-severe SARS-CoV-2 infection. Study-level background: Sequencing used unsorted whole-blood bulk RNA, so chains lack pairing.

The germline V gene has CDR1 SEHNR and CDR2 FQNEAQ (reference sequence). The CDR3 has 14 amino acids. Trimming took 7 bases from V and 0 from J; bases not matched to a gene: 4. Findings of the study overall: Reliance on VDJdb matching favored anti-spike CD8 responses; private and CD4 specificities were missed.

This rearrangement joins TRBV7-9 to TRBJ1-1, with TRBD1 matching over 8 bases. The sequencing input was whole blood. This TCR came from an adult who was a healthcare worker with PCR-confirmed SARS-CoV-2 infection or an uninfected control (not recorded which). CDR3 in amino acids: CASNPTGVNTEAFF. DNA for the CDR3: TGTGCCAGCAACCCGACAGGGGTGAACACTGAAGCTTTCTTT.